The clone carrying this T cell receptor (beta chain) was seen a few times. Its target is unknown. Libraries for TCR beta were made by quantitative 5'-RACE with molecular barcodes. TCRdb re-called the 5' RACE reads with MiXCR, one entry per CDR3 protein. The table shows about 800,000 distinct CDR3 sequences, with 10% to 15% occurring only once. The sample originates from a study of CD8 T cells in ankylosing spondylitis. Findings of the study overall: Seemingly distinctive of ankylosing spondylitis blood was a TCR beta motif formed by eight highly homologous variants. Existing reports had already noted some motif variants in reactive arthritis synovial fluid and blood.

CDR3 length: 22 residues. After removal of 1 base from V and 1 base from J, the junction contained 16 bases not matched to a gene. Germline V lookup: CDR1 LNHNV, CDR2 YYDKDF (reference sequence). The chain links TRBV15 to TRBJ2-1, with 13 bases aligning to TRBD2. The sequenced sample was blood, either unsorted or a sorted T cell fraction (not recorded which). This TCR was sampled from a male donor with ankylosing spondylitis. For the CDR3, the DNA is TGTGCCACCAGCAGAGGCTCAATTTTAGGACTAGCGGGGGACCCTTCCTACAATGAGCAGTTCTTC. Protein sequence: CATSRGSILGLAGDPSYNEQFF.